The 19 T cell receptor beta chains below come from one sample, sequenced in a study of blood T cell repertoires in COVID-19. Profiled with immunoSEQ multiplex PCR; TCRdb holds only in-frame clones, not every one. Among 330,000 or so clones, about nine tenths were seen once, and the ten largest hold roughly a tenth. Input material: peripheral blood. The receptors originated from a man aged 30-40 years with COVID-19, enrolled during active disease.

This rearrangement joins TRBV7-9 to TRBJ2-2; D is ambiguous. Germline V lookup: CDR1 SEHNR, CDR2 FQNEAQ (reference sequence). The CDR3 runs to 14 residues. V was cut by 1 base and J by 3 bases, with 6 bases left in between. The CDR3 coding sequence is TGTGCCAGCAGCTTAGACACCCACACCGGGGAGCTGTTTTTT. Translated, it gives CASSLDTHTGELFF.

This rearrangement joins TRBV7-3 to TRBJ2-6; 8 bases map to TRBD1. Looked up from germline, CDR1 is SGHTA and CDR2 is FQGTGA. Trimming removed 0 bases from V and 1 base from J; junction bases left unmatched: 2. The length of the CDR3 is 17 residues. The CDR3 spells CASSLTRTGSGANVLTF. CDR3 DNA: TGTGCCAGCAGCTTAACTCGGACAGGGTCTGGGGCCAACGTCCTGACTTTC.

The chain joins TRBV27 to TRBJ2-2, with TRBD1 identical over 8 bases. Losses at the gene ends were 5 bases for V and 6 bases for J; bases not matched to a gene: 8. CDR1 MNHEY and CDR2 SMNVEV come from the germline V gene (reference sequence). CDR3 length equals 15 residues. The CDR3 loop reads CASSPGQGWAGELFF. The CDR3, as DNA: TGTGCCAGCAGTCCAGGACAGGGTTGGGCCGGGGAGCTGTTTTTT.

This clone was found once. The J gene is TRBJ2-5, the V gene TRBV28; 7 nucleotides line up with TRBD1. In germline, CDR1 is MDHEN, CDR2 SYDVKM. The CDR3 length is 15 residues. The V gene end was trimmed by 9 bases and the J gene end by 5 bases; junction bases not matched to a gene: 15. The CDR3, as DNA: TGTGCCAGTGCTACCGGGACAGTCGGTCTGGAGACCCAGTACTTC. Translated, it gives CASATGTVGLETQYF.

CDR3 coding DNA: TGTGCCAGCAGTGACCCTGGGACAGGGATTACCTACGAGCAGTACTTC. It codes for CASSDPGTGITYEQYF. The chain joins TRBV6-2 or TRBV6-3 to TRBJ2-7; 9 bases are a match to TRBD1. CDR3 length: 16 residues. V shed 5 bases and J 2 bases; nucleotides not matched to a gene: 10. Per the germline V gene, CDR1 is MNHEY and CDR2 is SVGEGT.

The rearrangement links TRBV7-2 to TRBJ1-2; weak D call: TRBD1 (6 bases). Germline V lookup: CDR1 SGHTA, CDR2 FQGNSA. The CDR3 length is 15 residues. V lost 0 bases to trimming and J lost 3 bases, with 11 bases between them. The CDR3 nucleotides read TGTGCCAGCAGCTTAGCGGGTCAGGGGTACTATGGCTACACCTTC. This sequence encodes CASSLAGQGYYGYTF.

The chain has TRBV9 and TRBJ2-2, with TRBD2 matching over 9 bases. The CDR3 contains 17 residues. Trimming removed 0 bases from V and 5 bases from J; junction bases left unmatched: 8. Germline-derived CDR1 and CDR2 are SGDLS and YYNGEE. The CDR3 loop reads CASSVADSGRRTGELFF. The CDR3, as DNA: TGTGCCAGCAGCGTAGCTGATAGCGGGAGACGTACCGGGGAGCTGTTTTTT.

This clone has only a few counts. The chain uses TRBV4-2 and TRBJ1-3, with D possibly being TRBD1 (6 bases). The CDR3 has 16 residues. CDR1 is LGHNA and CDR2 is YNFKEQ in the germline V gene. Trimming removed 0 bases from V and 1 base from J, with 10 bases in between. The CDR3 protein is CASSQDLDRSGNTIYF. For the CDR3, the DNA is TGTGCCAGCAGCCAAGATCTCGACAGGTCTGGAAACACCATATATTTT.

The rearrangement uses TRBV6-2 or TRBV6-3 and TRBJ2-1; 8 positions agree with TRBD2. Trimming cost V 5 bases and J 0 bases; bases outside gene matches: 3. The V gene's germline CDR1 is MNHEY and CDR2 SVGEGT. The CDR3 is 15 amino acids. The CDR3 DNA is TGTGCCAGCAGTGGCGGGGGGAGCTCCTACAATGAGCAGTTCTTC. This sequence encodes CASSGGGSSYNEQFF.

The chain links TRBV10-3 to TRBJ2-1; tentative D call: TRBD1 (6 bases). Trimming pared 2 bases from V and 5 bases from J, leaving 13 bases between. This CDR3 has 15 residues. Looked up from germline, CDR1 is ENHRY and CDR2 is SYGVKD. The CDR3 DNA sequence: TGTGCCATCAGTGAGGGGAAGACAGGAAACAATGAGCAGTTCTTC. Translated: CAISEGKTGNNEQFF.

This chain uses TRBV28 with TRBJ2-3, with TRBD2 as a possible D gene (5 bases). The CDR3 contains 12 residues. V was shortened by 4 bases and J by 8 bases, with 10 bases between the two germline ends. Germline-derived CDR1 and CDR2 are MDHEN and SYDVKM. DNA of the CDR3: TGTGCCAGCAGTTCCCGGGGTAGTACGCAGTATTTT. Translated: CASSSRGSTQYF.

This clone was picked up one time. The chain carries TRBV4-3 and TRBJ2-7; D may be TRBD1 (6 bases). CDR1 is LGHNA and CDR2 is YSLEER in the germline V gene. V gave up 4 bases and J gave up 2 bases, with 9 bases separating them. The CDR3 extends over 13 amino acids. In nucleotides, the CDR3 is TGCGCCAGCAGCCTAAACAGGGCCTACGAGCAGTACTTC. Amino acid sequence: CASSLNRAYEQYF.

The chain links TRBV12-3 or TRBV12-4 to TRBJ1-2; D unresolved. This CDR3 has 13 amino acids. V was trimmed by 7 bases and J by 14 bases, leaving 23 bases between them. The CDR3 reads CASTVEESATCTF. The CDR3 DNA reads TGTGCCAGCACTGTTGAAGAGAGCGCCACCTGTACCTTC.

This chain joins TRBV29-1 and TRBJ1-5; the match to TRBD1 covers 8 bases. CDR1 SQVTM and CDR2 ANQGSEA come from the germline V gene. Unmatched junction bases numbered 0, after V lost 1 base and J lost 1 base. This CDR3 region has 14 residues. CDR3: CSVEAGGSNQPQHF. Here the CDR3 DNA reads TGCAGCGTTGAAGCAGGGGGCAGCAATCAGCCCCAGCATTTT.

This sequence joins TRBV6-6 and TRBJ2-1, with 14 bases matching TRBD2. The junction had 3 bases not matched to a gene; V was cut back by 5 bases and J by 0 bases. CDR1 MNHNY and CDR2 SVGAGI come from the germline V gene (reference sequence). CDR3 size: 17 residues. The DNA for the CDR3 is TGTGCCAGCAGTCGGACTAGCGGGGGGCTCTCCTACAATGAGCAGTTCTTC. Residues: CASSRTSGGLSYNEQFF.

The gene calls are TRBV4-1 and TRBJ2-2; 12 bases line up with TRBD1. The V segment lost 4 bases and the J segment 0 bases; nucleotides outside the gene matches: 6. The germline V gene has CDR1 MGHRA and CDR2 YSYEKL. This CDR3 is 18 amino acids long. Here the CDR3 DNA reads TGCGCCAGCAGCCGTGAAGGGACAGGGGGCCCGAACACCGGGGAGCTGTTTTTT. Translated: CASSREGTGGPNTGELFF.

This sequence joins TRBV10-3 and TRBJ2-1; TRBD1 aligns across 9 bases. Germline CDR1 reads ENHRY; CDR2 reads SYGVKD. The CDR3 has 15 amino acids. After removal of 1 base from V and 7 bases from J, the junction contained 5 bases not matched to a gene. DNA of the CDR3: TGTGCCATCAGTGAGTGGGGACAGGGTGGAAATGAGCAGTTCTTC. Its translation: CAISEWGQGGNEQFF.

CDR3 coding DNA: TGTGCCAGCAGCTGGAAGGGGGATCAGCCCCAGCATTTT. This sequence encodes CASSWKGDQPQHF. The V and J genes are TRBV28 and TRBJ1-5, with a possible D match to TRBD1 (6 bases). The CDR3 is made up of 13 amino acids. CDR1 and CDR2 (germline): MDHEN, SYDVKM. The ends were cut back, 6 bases at V and 5 bases at J, with 11 bases in the middle.

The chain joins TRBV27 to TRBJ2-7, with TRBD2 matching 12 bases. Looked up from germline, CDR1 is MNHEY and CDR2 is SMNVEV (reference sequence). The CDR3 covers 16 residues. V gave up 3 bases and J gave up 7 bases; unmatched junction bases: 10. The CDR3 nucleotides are TGTGCCAGCAGTTTTAGTAGACTAGCGGGAGATGGTGAGCAGTACTTC. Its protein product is CASSFSRLAGDGEQYF.